The 17 T cell receptor beta chains below all came from one sample that was sequenced in a study of blood T cells in healthy people across ages. Combining a sample-barcoded 5' primer with a J-beta primer mix, a second PCR ran for about 7 to 12 cycles. TCRdb independently ran MiXCR on the 5' RACE reads; one entry per CDR3 protein. The profile shows approximately 680,000 distinct CDR3 sequences, less than 40% of them singletons. Sequencing was performed on blood. These receptors all come from an elderly woman in good health.

V gene TRBV20-1 combines with J gene TRBJ1-2; the D gene is possibly TRBD1 (5 bases). Trimming shortened V by 0 bases and J by 8 bases, and 13 bases separated the two germline ends. The germline V gene encodes CDR1 DFQATT and CDR2 SNEGSKA (reference sequence). The CDR3 is 13 residues long. CDR3 DNA sequence: TGCAGTGCTAGAGAGCCGGGGGTTGGAGGCTACACCTTC. It codes for CSAREPGVGGYTF.

As regards this clonotype: A much larger clonotype is one base distant, so this may be a read error. The chain uses TRBV28 and TRBJ2-5; no reliable D call. Germline loops: CDR1 MDHEN, CDR2 SYDVKM. The V end was cut by 6 bases, the J end by 5 bases, with 10 bases between. CDR3 size: 12 residues. This CDR3 is CASSRSGETQYF. The CDR3 region has the DNA TGTGCCAGCAGCCGGTCTGGGGAGACCCAGTACTTC.

For this clonotype: This may arise from a read error, as a much more abundant clone is one base away. This chain connects TRBV12-3 or TRBV12-4 to TRBJ2-3, with a weak D call TRBD2 (6 bases). V was trimmed by 7 bases and J by 4 bases, leaving 12 bases between them. This CDR3 region has 13 residues. The CDR3 DNA reads as TGTGCCAGCATCCCTGGGACTGCAGATACGCAGTATTTT. It is translated as CASIPGTADTQYF.

The rearrangement links TRBV7-9 to TRBJ2-5; D unclear. Germline assignment: CDR1 SEHNR and CDR2 FQNEAQ (reference sequence). The CDR3 spans 15 residues. Trimming took 4 bases from V and 0 from J, leaving 12 bases between them. The CDR3 protein is CASSYKTEYQETQYF. The CDR3 nucleotides read TGTGCCAGCAGCTATAAGACTGAGTACCAAGAGACCCAGTACTTC. The whole variable domain, filled in from reference TRBV7-9 and TRBJ2-5, reads DTGVSQNPRHKITKRGQNVTFRCDPISEHNRLYWYRQTLGQGPEFLTYFQNEAQLEKSRLLSDRFSAERPKGSFSTLEIQRTEQGDSAMYLCASSYKTEYQETQYFGPGTRLLVL.

Of note for this clonotype: A read error may explain this, as a much larger clone is one base away. The V call is TRBV6-6, the J call TRBJ1-2, with a weak D call TRBD1 (5 bases). Trimming left V 4 bases short and J 6 bases short, with 18 bases between. CDR3 length: 15 amino acids. Germline values: CDR1 MNHNY, CDR2 SVGAGI (reference sequence). CDR3: CASSFHPVGGDGYTF. CDR3 DNA sequence: TGTGCCAGCAGTTTCCATCCGGTGGGGGGGGATGGCTACACCTTC.

The rearrangement links TRBV5-1 to TRBJ2-3, with 11 nucleotides matching TRBD2. Trimming at V came to 3 bases and at J to 1 base, leaving 7 bases not matched to a gene. Germline V CDR1 and CDR2: SGHRS, YFSETQ. CDR3 length: 17 amino acids. In nucleotides, the CDR3 is TGCGCCAGCAGCTGGGGACTAGCGGCCTTAGGCACAGATACGCAGTATTTT. Translating gives CASSWGLAALGTDTQYF.

The rearrangement uses TRBV29-1 and TRBJ2-7, with 7 bases that match TRBD1. The CDR3 totals 15 residues. The germline V gene encodes CDR1 SQVTM and CDR2 ANQGSEA. J lost 10 bases, V lost 6 bases, and 21 bases had no gene match. CDR3 loop: CSVGDSVGIRGTQYF. CDR3 DNA sequence: TGCAGCGTGGGGGACAGTGTGGGTATAAGAGGAACCCAGTACTTC.

With respect to this clonotype: One base away lies a much larger clone, so this may be a sequencing read error. The chain uses TRBV7-6 and TRBJ2-4; 7 bases align to TRBD1. The end of the DNA is better explained by TRBJ2-7, so the J call may be wrong. This CDR3 has 13 amino acids. From germline, CDR1 is SGHVS and CDR2 FNYEAQ. For the CDR3, the DNA is TGTGCCAGCAGCTCCCTAGACAGGGACGAGCAGTACTTC. Protein sequence: CASSSLDRDEQYF.

The sample holds a few counts of this clonotype. The genes are TRBV6-6 and TRBJ1-2; D possibly corresponds to TRBD1 (5 bases). Germline CDR1 reads MNHNY; CDR2 reads SVGAGI (reference sequence). Between the trimmed V and J ends, which lost 9 bases and 1 base, there was a span of 15 bases. This CDR3 spans 14 amino acids. DNA for the CDR3: TGTGCCAGTTTTCCGGGACGTATTAACTATGGCTACACCTTC. This gives the protein CASFPGRINYGYTF.

With regard to this clonotype: This may come from a read error, since a much larger clone is one base off. This chain links TRBV2 with TRBJ2-3; 8 positions agree with TRBD2. Trimming cost V 11 bases and J 2 bases; bases outside gene matches: 6. This CDR3 comprises 13 residues. CDR1 SNHLY and CDR2 FYNNEI come from the germline V gene. The CDR3 DNA is TGTGCCGCCACGGGGGGGAACACAGATACGCAGTATTTT. Amino acid sequence: CAATGGNTDTQYF.

A single count supports this clonotype. The chain is built from TRBV20-1 and TRBJ1-5; the D is unclear. Trimming took off 1 base at V and 7 bases at J, with 8 bases between the two ends. The CDR3 extends over 12 amino acids. The germline gives CDR1 DFQATT, CDR2 SNEGSKA (reference sequence). The CDR3 DNA reads TGCAGTGCTAGAGTCGAGGAGCAGCCCCAGCATTTT. Residues: CSARVEEQPQHF.

This rearrangement joins TRBV12-3 or TRBV12-4 to TRBJ1-1, with D tentatively TRBD1 (6 bases). Deletions cut 6 bases from V and 1 base from J, with 12 bases between. The CDR3 covers 14 residues. The chain's CDR3 is CASRDRNKNTEAFF. The CDR3, as DNA: TGTGCCAGCAGGGACAGAAATAAGAACACTGAAGCTTTCTTT.

This clonotype was counted ten times or more. The chain couples TRBV20-1 to TRBJ2-7; 14 bases are a match to TRBD2. The V gene end was trimmed by 5 bases and the J gene end by 6 bases; junction bases not matched to a gene: 6. Germline V lookup: CDR1 DFQATT, CDR2 SNEGSKA (reference sequence). The CDR3 runs to 14 residues. The CDR3 DNA is TGCAGTGCTCCTAAGACTAGCGGGGGGGGCGAGCAGTACTTC. Translation: CSAPKTSGGGEQYF.

V usage is TRBV10-3 and J usage is TRBJ2-7, with unresolved D. This CDR3 is built from 14 residues. The V gene lost 4 bases and the J gene lost 4 bases, with 14 bases spanning the gap. The germline CDR1 and CDR2 sequences are ENHRY and SYGVKD. The CDR3 bases are TGTGCCATCAGTGCCGTCGGTTTGGTTTACGAGCAGTACTTC. Residues: CAISAVGLVYEQYF.

This clonotype was counted between two and nine times. The chain links TRBV2 to TRBJ2-5; 7 bases match TRBD2. Germline trimming cut 6 bases from V and 10 bases from J; bases unmatched to any gene: 17. The germline CDR1 and CDR2 sequences are SNHLY and FYNNEI. CDR3 length: 15 residues. Here the CDR3 DNA reads TGTGCCAGCAGCGCCGACAGAGCGGGGAGGTTGGACCAGTACTTC. Protein sequence: CASSADRAGRLDQYF.

There are a few counts of this clonotype. CDR3 sequence: CASSYSYRNTEAFF. The CDR3 coding sequence is TGTGCCAGCAGTTACTCGTACAGGAACACTGAAGCTTTCTTT. The chain recombines TRBV6-5 with TRBJ1-1, with D unclear. V lost 0 bases and J lost 1, with 6 bases in between. This CDR3 has 14 residues. Germline V gene sequence: CDR1 MNHEY, CDR2 SVGAGI.

V is TRBV6-2 or TRBV6-3 and J is TRBJ2-5; D may correspond to TRBD1 or TRBD2 (5 bases each). Trimming took 0 bases from V and 5 from J, leaving 13 bases between them. From germline, CDR1 is MNHEY and CDR2 SVGEGT. The CDR3 consists of 15 residues. The CDR3 sequence: CASSYSGPAVETQYF. In DNA form, the CDR3 reads TGTGCCAGCAGTTACTCGGGACCGGCTGTGGAGACCCAGTACTTC.